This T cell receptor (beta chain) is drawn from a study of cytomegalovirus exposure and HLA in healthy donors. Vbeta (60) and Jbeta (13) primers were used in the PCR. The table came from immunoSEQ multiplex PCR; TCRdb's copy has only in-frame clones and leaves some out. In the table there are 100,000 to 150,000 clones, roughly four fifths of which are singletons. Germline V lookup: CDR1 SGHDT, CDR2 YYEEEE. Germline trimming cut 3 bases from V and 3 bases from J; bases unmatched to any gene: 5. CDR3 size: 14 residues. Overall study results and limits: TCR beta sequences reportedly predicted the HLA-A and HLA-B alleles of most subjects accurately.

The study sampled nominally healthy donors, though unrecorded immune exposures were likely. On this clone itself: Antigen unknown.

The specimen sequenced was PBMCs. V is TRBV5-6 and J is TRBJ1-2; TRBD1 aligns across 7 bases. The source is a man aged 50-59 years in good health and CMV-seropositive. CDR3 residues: CASSSLQGYYGYTF. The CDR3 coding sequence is TGTGCCAGCAGCTCCCTACAGGGGTACTATGGCTACACCTTC.